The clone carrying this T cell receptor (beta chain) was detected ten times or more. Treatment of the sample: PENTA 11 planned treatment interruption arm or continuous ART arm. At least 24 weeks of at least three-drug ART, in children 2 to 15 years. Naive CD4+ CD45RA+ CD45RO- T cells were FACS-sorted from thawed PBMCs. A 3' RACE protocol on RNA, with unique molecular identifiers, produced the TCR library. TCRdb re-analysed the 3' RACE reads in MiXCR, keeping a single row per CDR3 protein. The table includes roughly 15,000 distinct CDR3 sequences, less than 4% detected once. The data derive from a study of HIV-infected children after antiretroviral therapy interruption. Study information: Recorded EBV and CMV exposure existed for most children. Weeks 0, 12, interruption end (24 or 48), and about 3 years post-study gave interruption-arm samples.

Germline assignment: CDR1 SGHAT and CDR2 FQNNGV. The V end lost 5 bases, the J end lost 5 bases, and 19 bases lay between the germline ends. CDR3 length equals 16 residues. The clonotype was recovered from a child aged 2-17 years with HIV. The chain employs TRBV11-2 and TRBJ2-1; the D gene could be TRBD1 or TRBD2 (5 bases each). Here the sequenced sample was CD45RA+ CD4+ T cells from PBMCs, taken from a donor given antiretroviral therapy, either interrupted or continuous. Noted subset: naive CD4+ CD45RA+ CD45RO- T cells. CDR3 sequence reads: CASSAPRDGLNNEQFF. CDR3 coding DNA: TGTGCCAGCAGCGCCCCCCGGGACGGGCTAAACAATGAGCAGTTCTTC.